A selection of T cell receptor beta chains follows, all from one sample in a study of T cell therapy product for transplant patients. No antigens are known for them. Generated by immunoSEQ multiplex PCR, the TCRdb table keeps only in-frame clones and is missing some. Of more than 350 clones listed, 60% are singletons. The sample was a sorted cell population cultured from PBMCs. All receptors derive from an adult in good health. Both conserved end residues are part of each CDR3. The order of the fields is clone size, J gene, D gene, V gene, CDR3 protein, CDR3 DNA. A D gene is named only where the DNA matches it firmly. Size is stated for part of the rows, as once, few or many counts, or as a class when the clone is expanded.

-	TRBJ1-4	-	TRBV7-2	CASSLELNEKLFF	TGTGCCAGCAGCCTGGAACTTAATGAAAAACTGTTTTTT
-	TRBJ1-6	TRBD1	TRBV2	CASRAGTGGSPSPLHF	TGTGCCAGCAGGGCCGGGACAGGGGGGTCTCCTTCACCCCTCCACTTT
-	TRBJ2-7	TRBD1	TRBV5-1	CASSLYAGGEQYF	TGCGCCAGCAGCTTGTACGCAGGGGGCGAGCAGTACTTC
once	TRBJ2-3	-	TRBV5-8	CASSSWSNTQYF	TGTGCCAGCAGCTCGTGGAGTAATACGCAGTATTTT
-	TRBJ1-4	-	TRBV6-5	CASSYNSYNNEKLFF	TGTGCCAGCAGTTATAACAGTTATAATAATGAAAAACTGTTTTTT
-	TRBJ2-6	-	TRBV10-1	CASSGGVIAQSRANVLTF	TGCGCCAGCAGTGGAGGGGTGATCGCACAAAGTCGGGCCAACGTCCTGACTTTC
-	TRBJ2-7	TRBD1	TRBV28	CASRTGTGAYEQYF	TGTGCCAGCAGAACCGGGACAGGCGCCTACGAGCAGTACTTC
-	TRBJ1-5	-	TRBV19	CASSISVNQPQHF	TGTGCCAGTAGTATTAGTGTAAATCAGCCCCAGCATTTT
-	TRBJ2-2	-	TRBV6-5	CASSLSTGRTGELFF	TGTGCCAGCAGTTTAAGTACAGGGAGGACCGGGGAGCTGTTTTTT
-	TRBJ1-4	-	TRBV6-1	CASSDLKAKLFF	TGTGCCAGCAGTGATTTGAAGGCAAAACTGTTTTTT
-	TRBJ2-1	-	TRBV5-4	CASSSSLNPNEQFF	TGTGCCAGCAGCTCCTCTCTAAATCCCAATGAGCAGTTCTTC
-	TRBJ2-7	-	TRBV10-1	CASSESISPGEQYF	TGCGCCAGCAGTGAGAGTATTTCCCCAGGCGAGCAGTACTTC
-	TRBJ1-1	-	TRBV6-5	CASSYSGVRGAFF	TGTGCCAGCAGTTACTCAGGGGTAAGAGGAGCTTTCTTT